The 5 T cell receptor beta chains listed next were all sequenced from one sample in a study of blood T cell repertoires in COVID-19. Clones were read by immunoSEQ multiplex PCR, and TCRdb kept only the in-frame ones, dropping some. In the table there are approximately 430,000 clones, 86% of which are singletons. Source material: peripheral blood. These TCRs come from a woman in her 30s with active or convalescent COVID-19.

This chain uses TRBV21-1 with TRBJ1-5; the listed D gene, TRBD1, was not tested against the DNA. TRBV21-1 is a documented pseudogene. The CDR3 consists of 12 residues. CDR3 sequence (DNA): TGTGCCAGCAGCAAACATTGGCCGCCCCAGCATTTT. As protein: CASSKHWPPQHF.

CDR3 residues: CASSFQGLAGGNDGNTQYF. DNA of the CDR3: TGTGCCAGCAGTTTCCAAGGACTAGCGGGAGGAAACGATGGGAATACGCAGTATTTT. This sequence joins TRBV27 and TRBJ2-3, with TRBD2 identical over 14 bases. The ends lost 3 bases at V and 7 bases at J; junction bases unmatched: 15. The germline V gene encodes CDR1 MNHEY and CDR2 SMNVEV (reference sequence). The CDR3 runs to 19 residues.

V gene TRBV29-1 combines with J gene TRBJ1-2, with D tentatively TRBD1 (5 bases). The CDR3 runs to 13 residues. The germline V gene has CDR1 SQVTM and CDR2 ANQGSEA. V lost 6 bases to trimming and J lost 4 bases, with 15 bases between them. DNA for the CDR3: TGCAGCGTCGCCAAGGACATTCCCTATGGCTACACCTTC. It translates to CSVAKDIPYGYTF.

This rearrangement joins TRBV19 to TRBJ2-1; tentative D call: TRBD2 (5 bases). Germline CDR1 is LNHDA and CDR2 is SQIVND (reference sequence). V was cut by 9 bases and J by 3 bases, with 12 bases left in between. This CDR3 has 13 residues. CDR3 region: CASGGRDYNEQFF. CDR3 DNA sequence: TGTGCCAGCGGCGGGCGCGACTACAATGAGCAGTTCTTC.

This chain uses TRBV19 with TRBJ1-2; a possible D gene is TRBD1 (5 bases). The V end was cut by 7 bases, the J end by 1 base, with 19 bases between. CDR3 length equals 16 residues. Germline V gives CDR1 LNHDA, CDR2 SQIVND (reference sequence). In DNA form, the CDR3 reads TGTGCCAGTATGTCAAGGGGAGGTGAGATTAACTATGGCTACACCTTC. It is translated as CASMSRGGEINYGYTF.